A selection of T cell receptor beta chains follows, all from one sample in a study of graft-versus-host responses after intestinal transplantation. Some clones are missing from TCRdb's copy, which holds only in-frame ones; the method was immunoSEQ multiplex PCR. The table shows some 70,000 clones, with 80% to 95% occurring only once. The sequenced sample was bone marrow, obtained around 730 days after intestinal transplantation. The receptors were gathered from a human patient who received an intestinal transplant, so some T cells may come from the graft donor. Each CDR3 is given with its conserved first and last residue. D genes are given only for firm matches. Size is omitted from some rows. Given values are once, few, many or a class for expanded clones.

d_call	clone_size	j_call	v_call	cdr3_nt	cdr3_aa
.	.	TRBJ2-7	TRBV29-1	TGCAGCGTCGGGGGGCTAGCGACCGAGGGGGAATACGAGCAGTACTTC	CSVGGLATEGEYEQYF
.	.	TRBJ1-1	TRBV6-5	TGTGCCAGCAGTTCCGACAGTGAAGCTTTCTTT	CASSSDSEAFF
TRBD1	.	TRBJ2-7	TRBV2	TGTGCCAGCAGTGTACAGGGGTACGAGCAGTACTTC	CASSVQGYEQYF
.	.	TRBJ2-7	TRBV15	TGTGCCACCAGCAGAGATTTAACAAACGAGCAGTACTTC	CATSRDLTNEQYF
TRBD2	once	TRBJ2-1	TRBV9	TGTGCCAGCAGCCTTACTAGCGGCCAGATGAATGAGCAGTTCTTC	CASSLTSGQMNEQFF
.	.	TRBJ1-2	TRBV10-3	TGTGCCATCAGTGAGAAAGGCGTCGGACTGATCCTGGGCTATGGCTACACCTTC	CAISEKGVGLILGYGYTF
.	.	TRBJ2-4	TRBV27	TGTGCCAGCAGTTTGATAGGGCTGGGGAAAAACATTCAGTACTTC	CASSLIGLGKNIQYF
.	few	TRBJ1-6	TRBV7-9	TGTGCCAGCAGCTTAGTGGGGAGGGAGGATAATTCACCCCTCCACTTT	CASSLVGREDNSPLHF
.	.	TRBJ2-5	TRBV7-6	TGTGCCAGCAGCTTGTTGGCAGGAGGCCAAGAGACCCAGTACTTC	CASSLLAGGQETQYF
.	.	TRBJ1-1	TRBV11-2	TGTGCCAGCAGCTTAGCGAGCGACACTGAAGCTTTCTTT	CASSLASDTEAFF
.	.	TRBJ2-7	TRBV11-1	TGTGCCAGCAGCTTAGCGGCCCCCCAGGGGACCTACGAGCAGTACTTC	CASSLAAPQGTYEQYF
TRBD1	.	TRBJ2-1	TRBV30	TGTGCCTGGAGTTCGACAGGGTCTGGTGGTAGGTCCTACAATGAGCAGTTCTTC	CAWSSTGSGGRSYNEQFF
.	.	TRBJ2-1	TRBV15	TGTGCCACCAGCAGAGATCTGGGGGCCAGTGAGCAGTTCTTC	CATSRDLGASEQFF
.	.	TRBJ1-1	TRBV7-9	TGTGCCAGCAGCCCCGTATGGGATTACACTGAAGCTTTCTTT	CASSPVWDYTEAFF
.	.	TRBJ1-1	TRBV11-2	TGTGCCAGCAGCTTGGGGGGGCGAGTGACTGAAGCTTTCTTT	CASSLGGRVTEAFF
TRBD1	.	TRBJ2-3	TRBV7-3	TGTGCCAGCAGCCCGCCTGGGGACAGCGTGCAGTATTTT	CASSPPGDSVQYF
.	.	TRBJ2-3	TRBV7-3	TGTGCCAGCAGTCGGGTTGGGGTTAGCACAGATACGCAGTATTTT	CASSRVGVSTDTQYF
.	once	TRBJ1-6	TRBV7-2	TGTGCCAGCAGCTTAGAAGGGGGGGCGCAGTCACCCCTCCACTTT	CASSLEGGAQSPLHF
.	.	TRBJ2-2	TRBV13	TGTGCCAGCAGCTTATCCGGGGAGCTGTTTTTT	CASSLSGELFF
.	.	TRBJ1-4	TRBV11-2	TGTGCCAGCAGCTTAGATTTTGGCGGGGGAGAAAAACTGTTTTTT	CASSLDFGGGEKLFF
.	once	TRBJ2-1	TRBV5-6	TGTGCCAGCAGAAACCTAGGACAGTTATACAATGAGCAGTTCTTC	CASRNLGQLYNEQFF
TRBD1	.	TRBJ2-5	TRBV4-1	TGCGCCAGCAGCCAAGTCGGACAGGAAGAGACCCAGTACTTC	CASSQVGQEETQYF
TRBD1	.	TRBJ2-6	TRBV4-1	TGCGCCAGCAGCCAAGATCGCCAGGGGGAAGCTGGGGCCAACGTCCTGACTTTC	CASSQDRQGEAGANVLTF
TRBD1	.	TRBJ2-2	TRBV6-6	TGTGCCAGCAGTCGGACAGGGGGGTCCGGGGAGCTGTTTTTT	CASSRTGGSGELFF
.	.	TRBJ1-1	TRBV7-3	TGTGCCAGCAGCTCAGGGCGGGGGCCTCGGAGGTTCGCATACGCACCCTGCACTGAAGCTTTCTTT	CASSSGRGPRRFAYAPCTEAFF
TRBD2	.	TRBJ2-1	TRBV11-3	TGTGCCAGCAGTCTAGAGGCGGGGGGCCTGGATGAGCAGTTCTTC	CASSLEAGGLDEQFF
.	.	TRBJ2-7	TRBV10-3	TGTGCCATCAGTGACAAAGGGAACGGCCGAACCTACGAGCAGTACTTC	CAISDKGNGRTYEQYF
TRBD1	.	TRBJ1-4	TRBV4-1	TGCGCCAGCAGCCCCACCGGGACAGGGTCTAAACAGGGTGAAAAACTGTTTTTT	CASSPTGTGSKQGEKLFF
.	.	TRBJ2-7	TRBV6-6	TGTGCCAGCAGTTACTCGGAGTACGAGCAGTACTTC	CASSYSEYEQYF
TRBD2	.	TRBJ2-1	TRBV10-1	TGCGCCAGCCCCACCCCCGGACTAGCTCCCTACAATGAGCAGTTCTTC	CASPTPGLAPYNEQFF
TRBD2	.	TRBJ2-7	TRBV4-1	TGCGCCAGCAGCCTGTCGTTAGGGCGGGGGGGCACTCTAGGTGAGCAGTACTTC	CASSLSLGRGGTLGEQYF
TRBD1	.	TRBJ2-5	TRBV6-6	TGTGCCAGCAAACTTGACAGGGGGCATGAGACCCAGTACTTC	CASKLDRGHETQYF
TRBD2	.	TRBJ2-3	TRBV27	TGTGCCAGCAGTTTACGGCGGGAGGGCCTGGCGCAGTATTTT	CASSLRREGLAQYF
.	.	TRBJ2-3	TRBV7-9	TGTGCCAGCAGCCGCACACAAGGTCGGGTCACAGATACGCAGTATTTT	CASSRTQGRVTDTQYF
.	.	TRBJ1-1	TRBV18	TGTGCCAGCTCCACACCGCACACTGAAGCTTTCTTT	CASSTPHTEAFF
TRBD2	.	TRBJ2-1	TRBV28	TGTGCCAGCAGTCGAACCGACCGGGTAGCGGGATATGACTACAATGAGCAGTTCTTC	CASSRTDRVAGYDYNEQFF
.	once	TRBJ2-2	TRBV7-9	TGTGCCAGCACCAACACCGGGGAGCTGTTTTTT	CASTNTGELFF
.	.	TRBJ1-1	TRBV7-9	TGTGCCAGCAGCTCGGGTGGGTACACTGAAGCTTTCTTT	CASSSGGYTEAFF
.	.	TRBJ2-7	TRBV6-5	TGTGCCAGCCAGGCCGTCGGGAAGGCCCTCTACGAGCAGTACTTC	CASQAVGKALYEQYF
.	.	TRBJ1-2	TRBV6-5	TGTGCCAGCAGTTACTTTCGGGGACCCTATGGCTACACCTTC	CASSYFRGPYGYTF
.	.	TRBJ2-1	TRBV11-2	TGTGCCAGCAGCTTAGAAAAGGGCACCGAGCAGTTCTTC	CASSLEKGTEQFF
.	.	TRBJ2-3	TRBV7-9	TGTGCCAGCGGAGGGGCCACAGATACGCAGTATTTT	CASGGATDTQYF
.	.	TRBJ1-2	TRBV19	TGTGCCAGTAGTATGGGGGACCTCGGGCTACACTATGGCTACACCTTC	CASSMGDLGLHYGYTF
.	few	TRBJ1-2	TRBV6-1	TGTGCCAGCAGGGAAACGGATCCCGACACCTTC	CASRETDPDTF
.	.	TRBJ2-6	TRBV9	TGTGCCAGCTCCCTGGGGGTTTCCGGGGCCAACGTCCTGACTTTC	CASSLGVSGANVLTF
.	.	TRBJ2-1	TRBV5-1	TGCGCCAGCAGATCGGAGACCTACAATGAGCAGTTCTTC	CASRSETYNEQFF
TRBD1	.	TRBJ2-7	TRBV6-6	TGTGCCAGCAGCACAATGACAGGGCTGCGCGATGTGATGTACTTC	CASSTMTGLRDVMYF
TRBD1	.	TRBJ2-1	TRBV12-5	TGTGCTAGTGGTTTACCCGGGACAGGGCTGTACAATGAGCAGTTCTTC	CASGLPGTGLYNEQFF
TRBD2	few	TRBJ2-3	TRBV6-1	TGTGCCAGCAGTGCGACTAGCGGGGGGGCAGATACGCAGTATTTT	CASSATSGGADTQYF
.	.	TRBJ2-2	TRBV2	TGTGCCAGCAGTGAAGGACAGCCCGGGGAGCTGTTTTTT	CASSEGQPGELFF
TRBD2	.	TRBJ2-5	TRBV7-6	TGTGCCAGCAGCGGGAGTAGCGGGAGAGGTTGGGAGACCCAGTACTTC	CASSGSSGRGWETQYF
.	.	TRBJ2-2	TRBV10-3	TGTGCCATCAATCAGGTGGGAAGAACCGGGGAGCTGTTTTTT	CAINQVGRTGELFF